This record looks at one T cell receptor (beta chain) sequence and its context. The data are from a study of blood T cell repertoires in COVID-19. The data were produced by immunoSEQ multiplex PCR, yet TCRdb's version contains in-frame clones alone and is incomplete. The sample lists about 36,000 clones; nearly 90% were seen once. CDR3 size: 8 residues. Per germline, CDR1 SQVTM and CDR2 ANQGSEA. The TCR originated in a man in his 60s with active or convalescent COVID-19. The V and J genes are TRBV29-1 and TRBJ2-1, with D maybe TRBD2 (5 bases). Sequenced material: peripheral blood. CDR3 DNA sequence: TGCCCAATGAGGGCGCAGTTCTTC. This encodes CPMRAQFF.